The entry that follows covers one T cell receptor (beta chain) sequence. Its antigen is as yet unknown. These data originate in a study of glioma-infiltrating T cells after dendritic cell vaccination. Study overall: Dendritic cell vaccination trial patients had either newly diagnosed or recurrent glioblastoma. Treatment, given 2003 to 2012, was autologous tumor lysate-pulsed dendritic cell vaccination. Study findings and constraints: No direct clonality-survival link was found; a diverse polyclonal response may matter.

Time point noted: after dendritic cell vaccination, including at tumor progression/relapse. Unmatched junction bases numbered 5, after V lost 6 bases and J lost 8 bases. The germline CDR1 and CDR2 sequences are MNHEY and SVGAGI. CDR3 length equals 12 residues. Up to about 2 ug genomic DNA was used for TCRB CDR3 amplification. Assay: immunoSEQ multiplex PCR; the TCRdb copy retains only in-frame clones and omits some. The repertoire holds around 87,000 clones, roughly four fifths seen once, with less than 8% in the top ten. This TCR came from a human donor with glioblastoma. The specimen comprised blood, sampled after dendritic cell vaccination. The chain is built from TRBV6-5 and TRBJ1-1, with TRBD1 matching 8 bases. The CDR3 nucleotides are TGTGCCAGCAGCCCCCGGACAGGGGAAGCTTTCTTT. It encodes CASSPRTGEAFF.